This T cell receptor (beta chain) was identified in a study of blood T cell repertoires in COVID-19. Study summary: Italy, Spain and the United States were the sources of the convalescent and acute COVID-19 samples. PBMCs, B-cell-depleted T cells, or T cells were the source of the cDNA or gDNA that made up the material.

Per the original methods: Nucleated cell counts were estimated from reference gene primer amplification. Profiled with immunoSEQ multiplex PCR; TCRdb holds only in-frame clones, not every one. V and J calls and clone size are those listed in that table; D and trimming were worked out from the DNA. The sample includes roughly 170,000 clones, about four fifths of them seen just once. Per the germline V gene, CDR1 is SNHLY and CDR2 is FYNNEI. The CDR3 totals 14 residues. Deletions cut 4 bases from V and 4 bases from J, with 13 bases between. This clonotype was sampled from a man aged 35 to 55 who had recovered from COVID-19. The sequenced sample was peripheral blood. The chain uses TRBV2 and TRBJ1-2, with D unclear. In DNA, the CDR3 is TGTGCCAGCAGTGGTGAAGTTTCCAGCTATGGCTACACCTTC. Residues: CASSGEVSSYGYTF.